Only one count was recorded for the clone carrying this T cell receptor beta chain. These data come from a study of CD4 T cells in relation to SARS-CoV-2 and coronaviruses. V was clipped by 6 bases and J by 2 bases; unmatched bases: 11. This CDR3 spans 17 amino acids. Per germline, CDR1 MDHEN and CDR2 SYDVKM. Profiling relied on immunoSEQ multiplex PCR, and the TCRdb table lists in-frame clones only, not all of them. In the table there are about 56,000 clones, 92% of which are singletons. This chain uses TRBV28 with TRBJ2-3; 10 nucleotides align to TRBD2. The source material was naive CD4+ T cells from PBMCs. Subset of the sample: naive CD4+ T cells isolated by negative enrichment. This receptor was taken from an adult with COVID-19. Written as DNA, the CDR3 is TGTGCCAGCAGCTCCGTGGGACTAGCGACATACACAGATACGCAGTATTTT. Protein product: CASSSVGLATYTDTQYF.